This passage covers 7 T cell receptor beta chains from one sample sequenced in a study of blood T cell repertoires in COVID-19. TCRdb keeps only in-frame clones here, not all; method: immunoSEQ multiplex PCR. The profile shows about 150,000 clones, 80% to 90% of them singletons. Material for sequencing was PBMCs or T cells enriched from blood (not recorded which). These receptors all stem from a man aged 45-65 years who had recovered from COVID-19.

This chain uses TRBV7-8 with TRBJ1-5; unclear D gene. V was shortened by 3 bases and J by 3 bases, with 15 bases between the two germline ends. Germline V gene lookup returns CDR1 SGHVS and CDR2 FQNEAQ. This CDR3 has 16 amino acids. DNA for the CDR3: TGTGCCAGCAGCTTCGAGGCACTGAGCCCCAATCAGCCCCAGCATTTT. Amino acid sequence: CASSFEALSPNQPQHF.

This chain joins TRBV7-2 and TRBJ2-5; D possibly corresponds to TRBD1 (6 bases). The V and J ends lost 5 bases and 4 bases respectively, with 11 bases between them. There are 13 residues in the CDR3. Germline CDR1 reads SGHTA; CDR2 reads FQGNSA. This CDR3 reads CASSPRGRETQYF. The DNA for the CDR3 is TGTGCCAGCAGCCCGAGGGGGAGAGAGACCCAGTACTTC. Together with reference TRBV7-2 and TRBJ2-5, the CDR3 gives the full variable domain: GAGVSQSPSNKVTEKGKDVELRCDPISGHTALYWYRQSLGQGLEFLIYFQGNSAPDKSGLPSDRFSAERTGGSVSTLTIQRTQQEDSAVYLCASSPRGRETQYFGPGTRLLVL.

The chain carries TRBV5-8 and TRBJ2-1; D possibly corresponds to TRBD2 (6 bases). The CDR3 consists of 15 residues. The V gene's germline CDR1 is SGHTS and CDR2 YDEGEE. Deletions cut 7 bases from V and 10 bases from J, with 24 bases between. CDR3 loop: CASAQIGTPEGEQFF. The CDR3 DNA follows: TGTGCCAGCGCCCAAATTGGGACCCCGGAGGGGGAGCAGTTCTTC. The variable domain in full, completed from reference TRBV5-8 and TRBJ2-1, reads EAGVTQSPTHLIKTRGQQATLRCSPISGHTSVYWYQQALGLGLQFLLWYDEGEERNRGNFPPRFSGRQFPNYSSELNVNALELEDSALYLCASAQIGTPEGEQFFGPGTRLTVL.

The chain combines TRBV7-2 with TRBJ1-2, with 7 positions matching TRBD1. CDR1 and CDR2 (germline): SGHTA, FQGNSA. The CDR3 consists of 13 residues. Trimming cost V 3 bases and J 5 bases; bases outside gene matches: 3. The CDR3 nucleotides are TGTGCCAGCAGCTTGAACAGGGGTTATGGCTACACCTTC. This encodes CASSLNRGYGYTF.

The rearrangement joins TRBV19 to TRBJ1-5; D gene unclear. Trimming cost V 7 bases and J 4 bases, with 14 bases left between them. Germline CDR1 and CDR2: LNHDA and SQIVND (reference sequence). This CDR3 spans 14 amino acids. CDR3 in DNA: TGTGCCAGTACATGGGCCAGGCCAAATCAGCCCCAGCATTTT. This sequence encodes CASTWARPNQPQHF.

The V and J genes are TRBV29-1 and TRBJ1-2; D not certain. V lost 4 bases and J 2 bases, leaving 11 bases between the germline ends. The germline gives CDR1 SQVTM, CDR2 ANQGSEA. The CDR3 sequence is 13 residues long. The CDR3 nucleotides are TGCAGCGTTGCTGAGGGTGCCAACTATGGCTACACCTTC. This sequence encodes CSVAEGANYGYTF.

J is TRBJ1-4 and V is TRBV6-5; perhaps TRBD1 as D (6 bases). V was shortened by 6 bases and J by 4 bases, with 12 bases between the two germline ends. Looked up from germline, CDR1 is MNHEY and CDR2 is SVGAGI. CDR3 length: 14 amino acids. Here the CDR3 reads CASSRTAVNEKLFF. The DNA of the CDR3 is TGTGCCAGCAGCAGGACAGCCGTTAATGAAAAACTGTTTTTT.